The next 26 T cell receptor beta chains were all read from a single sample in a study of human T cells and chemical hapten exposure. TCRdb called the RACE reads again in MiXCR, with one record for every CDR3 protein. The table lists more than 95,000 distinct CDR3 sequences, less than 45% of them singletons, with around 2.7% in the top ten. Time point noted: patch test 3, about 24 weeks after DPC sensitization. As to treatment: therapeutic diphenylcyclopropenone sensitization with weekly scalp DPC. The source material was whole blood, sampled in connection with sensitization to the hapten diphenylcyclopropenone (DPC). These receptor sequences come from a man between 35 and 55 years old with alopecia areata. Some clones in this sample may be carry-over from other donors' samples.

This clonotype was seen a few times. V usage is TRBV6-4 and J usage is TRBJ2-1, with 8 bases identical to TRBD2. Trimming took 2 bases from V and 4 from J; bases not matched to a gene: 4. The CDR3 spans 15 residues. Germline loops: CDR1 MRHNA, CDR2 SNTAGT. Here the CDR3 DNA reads TGTGCCAGCAGTGACGAGCCTAGCGGGTACAATGAGCAGTTCTTC. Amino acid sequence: CASSDEPSGYNEQFF.

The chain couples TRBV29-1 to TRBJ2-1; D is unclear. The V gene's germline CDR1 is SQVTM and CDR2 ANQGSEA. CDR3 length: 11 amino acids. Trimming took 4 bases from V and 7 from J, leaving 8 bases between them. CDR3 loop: CSVGHVNEQFF. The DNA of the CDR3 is TGCAGCGTTGGGCATGTAAATGAGCAGTTCTTC.

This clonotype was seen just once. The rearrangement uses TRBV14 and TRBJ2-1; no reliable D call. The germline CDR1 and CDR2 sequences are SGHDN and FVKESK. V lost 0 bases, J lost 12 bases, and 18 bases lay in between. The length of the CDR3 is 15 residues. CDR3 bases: TGTGCCAGCAGCCAAGATGGAATGTACCTCCGGCGGCAGTTCTTC. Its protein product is CASSQDGMYLRRQFF.

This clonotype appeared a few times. In DNA form, the CDR3 reads TGCGCCAGCAGCCAAGATTACGGAACAGGGGGGTTCTTC. Amino acids: CASSQDYGTGGFF. The rearrangement joins TRBV4-1 to TRBJ2-1; TRBD1 aligns across 8 bases. This CDR3 region has 13 residues. Germline loops: CDR1 MGHRA, CDR2 YSYEKL. Trimming removed 0 bases from V and 15 bases from J; junction bases left unmatched: 7.

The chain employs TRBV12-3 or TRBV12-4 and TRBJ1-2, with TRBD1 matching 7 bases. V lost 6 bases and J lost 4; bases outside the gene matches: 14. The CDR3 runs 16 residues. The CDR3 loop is CASRTDAGGRRYGYTF. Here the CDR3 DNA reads TGTGCCAGCAGAACAGATGCAGGGGGGCGGCGCTATGGCTACACCTTC.

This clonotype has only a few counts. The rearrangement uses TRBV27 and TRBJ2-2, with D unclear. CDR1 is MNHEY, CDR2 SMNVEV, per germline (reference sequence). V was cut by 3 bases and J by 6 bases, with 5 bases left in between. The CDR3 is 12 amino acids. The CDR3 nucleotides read TGTGCCAGCAGTTTTGCGGCCGGGGAGCTGTTTTTT. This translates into CASSFAAGELFF.

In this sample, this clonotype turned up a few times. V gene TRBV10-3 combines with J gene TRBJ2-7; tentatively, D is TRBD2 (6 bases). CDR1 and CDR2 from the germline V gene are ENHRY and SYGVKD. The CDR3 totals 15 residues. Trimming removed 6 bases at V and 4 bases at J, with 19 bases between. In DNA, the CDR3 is TGTGCCATCAGCCCAACCGGGACGGAGGGGTACGAGCAGTACTTC. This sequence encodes CAISPTGTEGYEQYF.

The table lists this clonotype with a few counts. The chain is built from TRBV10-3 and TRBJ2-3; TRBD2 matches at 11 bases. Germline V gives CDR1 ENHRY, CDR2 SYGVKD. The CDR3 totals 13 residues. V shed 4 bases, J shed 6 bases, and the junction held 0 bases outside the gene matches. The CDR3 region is CAISGTSGDTQYF. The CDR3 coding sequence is TGTGCCATCAGTGGGACTAGCGGGGATACGCAGTATTTT.

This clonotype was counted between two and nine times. CDR3 nucleotides: TGCGCCAGCAGCTTGGCCAACAGGGCGAATGAAAAACTGTTTTTT. As protein: CASSLANRANEKLFF. The chain couples TRBV5-1 to TRBJ1-4; D is possibly TRBD1 (6 bases). The germline CDR1 and CDR2 sequences are SGHRS and YFSETQ. Trimming took off 0 bases at V and 5 bases at J, with 11 bases between the two ends. The CDR3 extends over 15 amino acids.

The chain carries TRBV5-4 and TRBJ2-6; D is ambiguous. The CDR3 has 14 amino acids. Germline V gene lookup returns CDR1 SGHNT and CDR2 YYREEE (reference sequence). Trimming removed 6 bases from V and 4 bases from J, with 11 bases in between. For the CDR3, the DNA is TGTGCCAGCACCGACCCGACAGGGGCCAACGTCCTGACTTTC. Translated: CASTDPTGANVLTF.

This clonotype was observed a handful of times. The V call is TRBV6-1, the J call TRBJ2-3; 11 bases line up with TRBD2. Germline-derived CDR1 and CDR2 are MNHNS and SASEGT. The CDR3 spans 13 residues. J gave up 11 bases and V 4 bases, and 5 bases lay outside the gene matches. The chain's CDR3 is CASSVAGGGWQYF. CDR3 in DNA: TGTGCCAGCAGTGTAGCGGGAGGGGGATGGCAGTATTTT.

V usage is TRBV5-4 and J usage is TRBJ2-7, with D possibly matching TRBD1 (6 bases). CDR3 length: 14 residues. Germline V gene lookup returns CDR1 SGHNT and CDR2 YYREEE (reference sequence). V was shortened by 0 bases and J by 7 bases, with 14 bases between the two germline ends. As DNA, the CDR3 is TGTGCCAGCAGCTTGGCTGGGCCGACAGGAGAGCAGTACGTC. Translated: CASSLAGPTGEQYV.

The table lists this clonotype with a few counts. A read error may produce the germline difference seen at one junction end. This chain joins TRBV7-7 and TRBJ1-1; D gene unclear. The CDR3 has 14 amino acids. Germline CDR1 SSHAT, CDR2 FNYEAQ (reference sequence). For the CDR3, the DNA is TGTGCTAGCAGCTTAGGTCGGCCACCGACTGAAGCTTTCTTT. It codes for CASSLGRPPTEAFF.

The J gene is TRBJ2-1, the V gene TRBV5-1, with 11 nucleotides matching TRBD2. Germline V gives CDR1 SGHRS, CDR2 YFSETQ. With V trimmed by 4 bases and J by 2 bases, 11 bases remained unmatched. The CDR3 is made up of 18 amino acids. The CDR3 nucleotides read TGCGCCAGCAGCACCCAGACTAGCGGGACGACCGCCTACAATGAGCAGTTCTTC. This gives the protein CASSTQTSGTTAYNEQFF.

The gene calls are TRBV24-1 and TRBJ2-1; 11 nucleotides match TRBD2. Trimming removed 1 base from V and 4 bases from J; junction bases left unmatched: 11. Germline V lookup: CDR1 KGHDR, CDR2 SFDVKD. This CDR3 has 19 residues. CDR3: CATSDLKRLAGGQYNEQFF. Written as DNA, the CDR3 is TGTGCCACCAGTGATTTAAAGCGGCTAGCGGGAGGCCAATACAATGAGCAGTTCTTC.

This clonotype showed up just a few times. The CDR3 DNA sequence: TGTGCCAGCAGCGGTACTAGCCATACGCAGTATTTT. This sequence encodes CASSGTSHTQYF. The V and J genes are TRBV9 and TRBJ2-3, with a tentative D call TRBD2 (6 bases). Trimming left V 3 bases short and J 7 bases short, with 9 bases between. Germline V gene sequence: CDR1 SGDLS, CDR2 YYNGEE. The CDR3 extends over 12 amino acids.

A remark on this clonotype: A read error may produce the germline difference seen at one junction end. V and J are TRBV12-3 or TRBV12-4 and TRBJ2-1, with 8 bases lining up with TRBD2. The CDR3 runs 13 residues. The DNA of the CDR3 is TGTGCCAGCAGCCGTACTAGCGGCAATGAGCATTTCTTC. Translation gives CASSRTSGNEHFF.

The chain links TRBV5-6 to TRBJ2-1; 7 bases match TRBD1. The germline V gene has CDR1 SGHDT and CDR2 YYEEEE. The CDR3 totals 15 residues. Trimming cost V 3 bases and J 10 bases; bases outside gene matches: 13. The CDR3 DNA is TGTGCCAGCAGCTCTCAAATGACAGGGCGAGGGGAGCAGTTCTTC. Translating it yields CASSSQMTGRGEQFF.

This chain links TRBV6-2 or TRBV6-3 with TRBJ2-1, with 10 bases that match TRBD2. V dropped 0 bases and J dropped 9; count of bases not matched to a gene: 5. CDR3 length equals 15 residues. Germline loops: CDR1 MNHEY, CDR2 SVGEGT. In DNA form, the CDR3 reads TGTGCCAGCAGTTACTCGGCTAGCGGGAGTCTTGAGCAGTTCTTC. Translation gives CASSYSASGSLEQFF.

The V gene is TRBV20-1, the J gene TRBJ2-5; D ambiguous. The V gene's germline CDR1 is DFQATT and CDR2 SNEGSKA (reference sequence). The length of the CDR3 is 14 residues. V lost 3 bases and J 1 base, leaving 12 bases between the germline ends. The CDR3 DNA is TGCAGTGCTAGGGTTGACACCAGCCAAGAGACCCAGTACTTC. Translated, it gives CSARVDTSQETQYF.

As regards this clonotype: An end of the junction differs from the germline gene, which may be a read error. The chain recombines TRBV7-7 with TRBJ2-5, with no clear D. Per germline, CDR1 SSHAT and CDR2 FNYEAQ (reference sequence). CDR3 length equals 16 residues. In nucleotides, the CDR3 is TGTGCTAGCAGCTTAGGTGGGATTGGAGCCAAAGAGACCCAGTACTTC. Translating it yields CASSLGGIGAKETQYF.

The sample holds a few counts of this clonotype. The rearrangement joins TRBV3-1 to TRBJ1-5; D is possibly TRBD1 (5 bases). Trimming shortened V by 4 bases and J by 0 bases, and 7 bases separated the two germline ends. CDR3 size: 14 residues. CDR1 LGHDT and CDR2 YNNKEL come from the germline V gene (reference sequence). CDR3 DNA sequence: TGTGCCAGCAGCCGGGACCATAGCAATCAGCCCCAGCATTTT. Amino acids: CASSRDHSNQPQHF.

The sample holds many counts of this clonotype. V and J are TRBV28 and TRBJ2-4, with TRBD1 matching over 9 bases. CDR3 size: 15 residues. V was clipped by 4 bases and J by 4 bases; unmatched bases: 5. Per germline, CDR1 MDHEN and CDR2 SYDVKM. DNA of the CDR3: TGTGCCAGCAGTTCGGACAGGGGATGGAAAAACATTCAGTACTTC. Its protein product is CASSSDRGWKNIQYF.

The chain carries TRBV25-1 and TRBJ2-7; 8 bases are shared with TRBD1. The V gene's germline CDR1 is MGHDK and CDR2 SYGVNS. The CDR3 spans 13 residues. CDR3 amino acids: CPSDRVLSYEQYV. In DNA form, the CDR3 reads TGTCCATCGGACAGGGTTTTATCCTACGAGCAGTACGTC.

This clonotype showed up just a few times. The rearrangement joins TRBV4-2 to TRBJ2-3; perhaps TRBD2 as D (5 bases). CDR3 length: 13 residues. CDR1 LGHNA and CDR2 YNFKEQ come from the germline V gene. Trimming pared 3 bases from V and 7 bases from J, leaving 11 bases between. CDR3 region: CASSQGELNTQYF. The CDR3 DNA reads TGTGCCAGCAGCCAGGGAGAGCTAAATACGCAGTATTTT.

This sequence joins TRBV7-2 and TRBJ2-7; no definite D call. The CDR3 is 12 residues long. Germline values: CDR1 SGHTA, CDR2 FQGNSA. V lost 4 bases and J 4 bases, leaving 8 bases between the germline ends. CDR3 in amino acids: CASSYPFYEQYF. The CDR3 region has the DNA TGTGCCAGCAGCTACCCCTTTTACGAGCAGTACTTC.